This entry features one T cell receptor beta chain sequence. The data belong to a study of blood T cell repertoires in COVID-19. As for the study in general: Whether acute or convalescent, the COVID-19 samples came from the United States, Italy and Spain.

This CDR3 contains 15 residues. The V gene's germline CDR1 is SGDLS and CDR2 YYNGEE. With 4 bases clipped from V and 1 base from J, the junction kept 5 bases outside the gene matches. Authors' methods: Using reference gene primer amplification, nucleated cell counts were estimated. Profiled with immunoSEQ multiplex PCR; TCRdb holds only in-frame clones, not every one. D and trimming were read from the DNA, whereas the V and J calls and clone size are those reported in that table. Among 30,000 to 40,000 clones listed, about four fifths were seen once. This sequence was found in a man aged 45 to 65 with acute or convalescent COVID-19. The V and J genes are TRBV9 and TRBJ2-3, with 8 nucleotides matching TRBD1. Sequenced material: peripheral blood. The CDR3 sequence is CASSRGDRRTDTQYF. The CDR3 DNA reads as TGTGCCAGCAGCCGCGGGGACAGGCGCACAGATACGCAGTATTTT. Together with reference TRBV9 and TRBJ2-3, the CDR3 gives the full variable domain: DSGVTQTPKHLITATGQRVTLRCSPRSGDLSVYWYQQSLDQGLQFLIQYYNGEERAKGNILERFSAQQFPDLHSELNLSSLELGDSALYFCASSRGDRRTDTQYFGPGTRLTVL.